This T cell receptor beta chain was retrieved from a study of blood T cells in healthy people across ages. The CDR3 has 14 amino acids. Germline V gene sequence: CDR1 SGHNT, CDR2 YENEEA. V was clipped by 5 bases and J by 1 base, with 10 bases between them. Primers used in a second PCR of about 7 to 12 cycles were a sample-barcoded 5' primer and a J-beta primer mix. TCRdb ran MiXCR on the 5' RACE reads and lists one entry per CDR3 protein. The sample lists some 1.8 million distinct CDR3 sequences; 35% to 50% were seen once. The sample consisted of blood. The source of this sequence is a human donor in good health. V is TRBV11-3 and J is TRBJ2-3; D tentatively fits TRBD1 or TRBD2 (6 bases each). DNA of the CDR3: TGTGCCAGCAGCGCGGAGGGGGGCACAGATACGCAGTATTTT. Translating it yields CASSAEGGTDTQYF. The full variable domain, in which reference TRBV11-3 and TRBJ2-3 provide the parts outside the CDR3, is EAGVVQSPRYKIIEKKQPVAFWCNPISGHNTLYWYLQNLGQGPELLIRYENEEAVDDSQLPKDRFSAERLKGVDSTLKIQPAELGDSAVYLCASSAEGGTDTQYFGPGTRLTVL.